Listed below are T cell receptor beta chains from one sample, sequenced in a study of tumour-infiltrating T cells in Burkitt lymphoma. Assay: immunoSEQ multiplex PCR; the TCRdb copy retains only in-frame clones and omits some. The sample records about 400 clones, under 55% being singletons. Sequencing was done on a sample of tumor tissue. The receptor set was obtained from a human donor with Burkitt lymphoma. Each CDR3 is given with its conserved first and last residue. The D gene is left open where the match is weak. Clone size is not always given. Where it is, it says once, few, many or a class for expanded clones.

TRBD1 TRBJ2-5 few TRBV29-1 CSVESTGGQETQYF TGCAGCGTTGAATCGACAGGGGGACAAGAGACCCAGTACTTC
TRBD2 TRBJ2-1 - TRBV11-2 CASSSGLAVGFF TGTGCCAGCAGCTCCGGACTAGCGGTGGGGTTCTTC
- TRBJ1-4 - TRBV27 CASRPVATNEKLFF TGTGCCAGCAGACCAGTAGCAACTAATGAAAAACTGTTTTTT
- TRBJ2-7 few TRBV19 CASSASRRDYEQYF TGTGCCAGTAGTGCCTCCAGACGTGACTACGAGCAGTACTTC
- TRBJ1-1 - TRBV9 CASSVGGWTEAFF TGTGCCAGCAGCGTAGGTGGGTGGACTGAAGCTTTCTTT
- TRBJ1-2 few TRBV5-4 CASTGLYGYTF TGTGCCAGCACCGGCCTCTATGGCTACACCTTC
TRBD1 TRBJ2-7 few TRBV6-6 CASRSDRSYEQYF TGTGCCAGCAGATCGGACAGGTCCTACGAGCAGTACTTC
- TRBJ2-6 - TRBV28 CASSFTAFAPSGANVLTF TGTGCCAGCAGTTTTACAGCCTTCGCGCCCTCTGGGGCCAACGTCCTGACTTTC
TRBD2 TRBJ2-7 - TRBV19 CASSDHSGPSEQYF TGTGCCAGTAGTGATCATAGCGGGCCGAGCGAGCAGTACTTC
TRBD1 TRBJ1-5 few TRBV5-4 CASSFSTGQDHQPQHF TGTGCCAGCAGCTTCTCGACAGGGCAGGACCATCAGCCCCAGCATTTT
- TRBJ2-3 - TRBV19 CASSIVGGADTQYF TGTGCCAGTAGTATAGTGGGGGGCGCAGATACGCAGTATTTT
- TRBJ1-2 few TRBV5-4 CASSVPSGLNYGYTF TGTGCCAGCAGCGTACCCTCAGGGCTTAACTATGGCTACACCTTC
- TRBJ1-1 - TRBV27 CATQRNTEAFF TGTGCCACTCAGAGGAACACTGAAGCTTTCTTT
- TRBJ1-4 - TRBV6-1 CASSDRAGTNEKLFF TGTGCCAGCAGTGACAGGGCGGGAACTAATGAAAAACTGTTTTTT
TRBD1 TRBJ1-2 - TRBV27 CASSFKGGREEIF TGTGCCAGCAGTTTTAAAGGGGGCCGAGAGGAGATATTC
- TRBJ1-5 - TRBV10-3 CAISVSLAKGERGGNQPQHF TGTGCCATCAGTGTCTCCCTAGCCAAAGGGGAAAGGGGAGGCAATCAGCCCCAGCATTTT
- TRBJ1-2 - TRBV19 CASSIEQNYGYTF TGTGCCAGTAGTATAGAACAGAACTATGGCTACACCTTC
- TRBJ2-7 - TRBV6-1 CASVQGTYEQYF TGTGCCAGCGTTCAGGGGACGTACGAGCAGTACTTC
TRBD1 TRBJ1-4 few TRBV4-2 CASSQVLSGTANEKLFF TGTGCCAGCAGCCAAGTATTGAGCGGGACAGCTAATGAAAAACTGTTTTTT
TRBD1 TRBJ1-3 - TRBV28 CASSPGQGFSGNTIYF TGTGCCAGCAGTCCCGGACAGGGGTTCTCTGGAAACACCATATATTTT
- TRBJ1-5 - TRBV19 CASRQYNQPQHF TGTGCCTCCCGGCAGTACAATCAGCCCCAGCATTTT
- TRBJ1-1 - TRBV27 CATRRNTEAFF TGTGCCACCAGGAGGAACACTGAAGCTTTCTTT
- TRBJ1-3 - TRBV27 CASSGIENTIYF TGTGCCAGCAGCGGGATAGAAAACACCATATATTTT
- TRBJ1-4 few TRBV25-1 CASILPVVYEKLFF TGTGCCAGCATCCTGCCAGTGGTGTATGAAAAACTGTTTTTT
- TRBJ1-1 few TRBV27 CASRRNTEAFF TGTGCCAGCAGGCGTAACACTGAAGCTTTCTTT
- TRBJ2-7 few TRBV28 CASSFNGGRSYEQYF TGTGCCAGCAGTTTTAACGGGGGTCGCTCCTACGAGCAGTACTTC
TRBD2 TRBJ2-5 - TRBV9 CASSLLGLAGGQETQYF TGTGCCAGCAGCTTACTAGGACTAGCGGGAGGACAAGAGACCCAGTACTTC
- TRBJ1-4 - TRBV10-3 CAISESRIGATNEKLFF TGTGCCATCAGTGAGTCGAGGATAGGCGCAACTAATGAAAAACTGTTTTTT
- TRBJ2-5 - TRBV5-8 CASSPGERETQYF TGTGCCAGCAGCCCGGGGGAGAGAGAGACCCAGTACTTC
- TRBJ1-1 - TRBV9 CASSVVSGVNTEAFF TGTGCCAGCAGCGTAGTATCGGGGGTGAACACTGAAGCTTTCTTT
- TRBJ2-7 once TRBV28 CASSYPSRGTSSYEQYF TGTGCCAGCAGTTACCCCAGTCGAGGGACAAGCTCCTACGAGCAGTACTTC
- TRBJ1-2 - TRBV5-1 CASSWAGGARGYTF TGCGCCAGCAGCTGGGCTGGGGGGGCGCGAGGCTACACCTTC
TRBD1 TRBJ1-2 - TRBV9 CASSVASSTGDSGYTF TGTGCCAGCAGCGTAGCGTCGTCTACAGGGGATTCTGGCTACACCTTC
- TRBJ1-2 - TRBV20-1 CSAPVYGYTF TGCAGTGCCCCCGTCTATGGCTACACCTTT
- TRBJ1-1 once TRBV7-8 CASSLPDRNTEAFF TGTGCCAGCAGCTTACCGGACAGGAACACTGAAGCTTTCTTT
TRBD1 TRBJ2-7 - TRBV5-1 CASSQKTGAWDEQYF TGCGCCAGCAGCCAAAAAACAGGGGCCTGGGACGAGCAGTACTTC
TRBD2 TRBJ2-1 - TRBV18 CASSPPSGSSVGQFF TGTGCCAGCTCACCACCTAGCGGGAGTTCGGTCGGGCAGTTCTTC
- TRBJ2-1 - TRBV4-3 CASSQDYEGLYNEQFF TGCGCCAGCAGCCAAGATTACGAGGGACTGTACAATGAGCAGTTCTTC
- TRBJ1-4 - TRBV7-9 CASSSAYQGEKLFF TGTGCCAGCAGCTCGGCTTATCAGGGTGAAAAACTGTTTTTT